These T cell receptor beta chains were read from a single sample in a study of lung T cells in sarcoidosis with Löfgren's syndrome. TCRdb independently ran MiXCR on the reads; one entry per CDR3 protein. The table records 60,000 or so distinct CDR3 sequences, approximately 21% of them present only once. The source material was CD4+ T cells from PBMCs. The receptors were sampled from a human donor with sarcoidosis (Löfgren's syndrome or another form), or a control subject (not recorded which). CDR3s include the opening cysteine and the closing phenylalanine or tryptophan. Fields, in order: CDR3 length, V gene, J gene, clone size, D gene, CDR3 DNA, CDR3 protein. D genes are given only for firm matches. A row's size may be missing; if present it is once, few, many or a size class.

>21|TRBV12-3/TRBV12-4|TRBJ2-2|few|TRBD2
TGTGCCAGCAGTTTAGGGGGGAGGGGCCTCCCTTATTCGCGAGGCACCGGGGAGCTGTTTTTT
CASSLGGRGLPYSRGTGELFF
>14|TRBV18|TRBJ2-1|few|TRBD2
TGTGCCAGCTCACTAAGCGGGATTTCCGATGAGCAGTTCTTC
CASSLSGISDEQFF
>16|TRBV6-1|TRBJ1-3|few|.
TGTGCCAGCAGTTGGGAAGGGGGTAGCTCTGGAAACACCATATATTTT
CASSWEGGSSGNTIYF
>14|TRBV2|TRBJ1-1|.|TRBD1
TGTGCCAGCAGTGTCGGGACAGTGAACACTGAAGCTTTCTTT
CASSVGTVNTEAFF
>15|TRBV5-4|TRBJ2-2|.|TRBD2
TGTGCCAGCAGCTTGTTAGCGGGTAACACCGGGGAGCTGTTTTTT
CASSLLAGNTGELFF
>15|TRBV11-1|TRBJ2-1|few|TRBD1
TGTGCCAGCAGCGAACAGGGGAACCCCTACAATGAGCAGTTCTTC
CASSEQGNPYNEQFF
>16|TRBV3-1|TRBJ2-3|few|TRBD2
TGTGCCAGCAGCCAGACTGGGACTAGCACTGCAGATACGCAGTATTTT
CASSQTGTSTADTQYF
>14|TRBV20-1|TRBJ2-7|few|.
TGCAGTGCTAGAGCCGGGTTCCTTGATGGGGAGCAGTACTTC
CSARAGFLDGEQYF
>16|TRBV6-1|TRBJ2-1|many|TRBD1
TGTGCCAGCAGGACCAGACAGGGATTCACCTACAATGAGCAGTTCTTC
CASRTRQGFTYNEQFF
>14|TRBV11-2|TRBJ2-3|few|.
TGTGCCAGCAGCTTTGGGGTAGAGACAGATACGCAGTATTTT
CASSFGVETDTQYF
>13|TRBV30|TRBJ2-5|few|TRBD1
TGTGCCTGGAGAAGACAGGGGCAAGAGACCCAGTACTTC
CAWRRQGQETQYF
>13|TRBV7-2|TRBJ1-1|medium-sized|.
TGTGCCAGCAGCTTTTCTGTGAACACTGAAGCTTTCTTT
CASSFSVNTEAFF
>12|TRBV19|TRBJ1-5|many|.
TGTGCCAGTAGGAAGGGTCGATCGCCCCAGCATTTT
CASRKGRSPQHF
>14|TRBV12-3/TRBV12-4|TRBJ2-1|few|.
TGTGCCAGCAGTTTAGCGGGAGACAAGGATGAGCAGTTCTTC
CASSLAGDKDEQFF
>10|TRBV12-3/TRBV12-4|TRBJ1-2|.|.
TGTGCCAGCAGTTTAAAGGGCTACACCTTC
CASSLKGYTF
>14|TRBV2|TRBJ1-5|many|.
TGTGCCAGCAGTCCCACAGGCCCCTATCAGCCCCAGCATTTT
CASSPTGPYQPQHF
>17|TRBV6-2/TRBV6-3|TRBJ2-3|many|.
TGTGCCAGCAGTCAGTTCCTGACCTCGACGCGCACAGATACGCAGTATTTT
CASSQFLTSTRTDTQYF
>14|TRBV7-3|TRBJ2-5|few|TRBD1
TGTGCCAGCAGCGCCGGGACAGACCAAGAGACCCAGTACTTC
CASSAGTDQETQYF
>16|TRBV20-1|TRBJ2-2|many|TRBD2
TGCAGTGCGGGCTCGACTAGCGGAGCGAACACCGGGGAGCTGTTTTTT
CSAGSTSGANTGELFF
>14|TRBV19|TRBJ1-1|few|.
TGTGCCAGTAGTAGGGGGACAACCCGAGTGGAAGCTTTCTTT
CASSRGTTRVEAFF
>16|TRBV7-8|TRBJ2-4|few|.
TGTGCCAGCAGCTTAGGAGCCCGGACAGCTTTAAACATTCAGTACTTC
CASSLGARTALNIQYF
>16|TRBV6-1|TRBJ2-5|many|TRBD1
TGTGCCAGCAGGCCGGGACAGGGGATAGAGCAAGAGACCCAGTACTTC
CASRPGQGIEQETQYF
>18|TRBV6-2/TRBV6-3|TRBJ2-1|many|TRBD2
TGTGCCAGCAGTTACTTATCCATGGGACTAAGCTCCTACAATGAGCAGTTCTTC
CASSYLSMGLSSYNEQFF
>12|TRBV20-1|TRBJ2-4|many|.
TGCAGCTGTATTCTTAAACCGGACATTCAGTACTTC
CSCILKPDIQYF
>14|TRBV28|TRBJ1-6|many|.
TGTGCCAGCAGTTTACCAGGGTGGAATTCACCCCTCCACTTT
CASSLPGWNSPLHF
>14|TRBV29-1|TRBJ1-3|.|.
TGCAGCGTCGGGGGGGGAGGGAGTGGAAACACCATATATTTT
CSVGGGGSGNTIYF
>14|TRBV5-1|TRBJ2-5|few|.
TGCGCCAGCAGCTTGGACGCCTACCAAGAGACCCAGTACTTC
CASSLDAYQETQYF
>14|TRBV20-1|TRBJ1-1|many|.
TGCAGTGCTAGAGGATCAGGGGAAGGGTTCCGAGCTTTCTTT
CSARGSGEGFRAFF
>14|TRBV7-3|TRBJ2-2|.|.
TGTGCCAGCAGCTTTAACAGGGACACCGGGGAGCTGTTTTTT
CASSFNRDTGELFF